This paragraph covers one T cell receptor beta chain sequence. RNA in amounts of 0.5 to 1 ug was reverse transcribed with random hexamers. TCRdb recomputed calls from the immunoSEQ multiplex PCR reads with MiXCR, one row per CDR3 protein. Among roughly 150,000 distinct CDR3 sequences listed, 85% to 95% were seen once. The germline V gene has CDR1 LGHDT and CDR2 YNNKEL (reference sequence). The CDR3 loop spans 15 amino acids. The trim removed 6 bases at V and 2 bases at J, leaving 0 bases unmatched. These data originate in a study of CD8 T cells in Susac syndrome. This TCR derives from a human donor with multiple sclerosis. The specimen sequenced was CD8+ T cells from PBMCs. The V and J genes are TRBV3-1 and TRBJ2-1; 14 bases are shared with TRBD2. The CDR3: CASRGLAGAYNEQFF. The DNA of the CDR3 is TGTGCCAGCAGGGGACTAGCGGGAGCCTACAATGAGCAGTTCTTC.